These 30 T cell receptor beta chains were sequenced from one sample in a study of cytomegalovirus exposure and HLA in healthy donors. Amplification used 60 Vbeta primers and 13 Jbeta primers. Generated by immunoSEQ multiplex PCR, the TCRdb table keeps only in-frame clones and is missing some. The sample records 60,000 to 75,000 clones, roughly 71% being singletons. Sequencing used PBMCs. Receptors originate from a woman aged 60-70 years in good health and CMV-seropositive.

CDR3: CASSLSGVLTDTQYF. The CDR3 nucleotides read TGTGCCAGTAGTCTAAGCGGGGTCCTCACAGATACGCAGTATTTT. The chain employs TRBV19 and TRBJ2-3; 7 nucleotides match TRBD2. After removal of 5 bases from V and 2 bases from J, the junction contained 7 bases not matched to a gene. CDR1 and CDR2 (germline): LNHDA, SQIVND (reference sequence). This CDR3 is built from 15 residues.

This chain links TRBV18 with TRBJ1-2; no definite D call. CDR1 and CDR2 from the germline V gene are KGHSH and LQKENI. This CDR3 region has 12 residues. Trimming pared 6 bases from V and 8 bases from J, leaving 13 bases between. The DNA of the CDR3 is TGTGCCAGCTCCCCCGATGGAGAGGGCTACACCTTC. It is translated as CASSPDGEGYTF. The full variable domain, rest sourced from reference TRBV18 and TRBJ1-2, is NAGVMQNPRHLVRRRGQEARLRCSPMKGHSHVYWYRQLPEEGLKFMVYLQKENIIDESGMPKERFSAEFPKEGPSILRIQQVVRGDSAAYFCASSPDGEGYTFGSGTRLTVV.

V usage is TRBV2 and J usage is TRBJ2-5, with 7 nucleotides matching TRBD1. The V gene end was trimmed by 2 bases and the J gene end by 1 base; junction bases not matched to a gene: 7. This CDR3 contains 16 residues. Germline CDR1 is SNHLY and CDR2 is FYNNEI. The CDR3 region is CASSESTGAFQETQYF. DNA for the CDR3: TGTGCCAGCAGTGAATCAACAGGGGCTTTCCAAGAGACCCAGTACTTC.

This chain uses TRBV6-6 with TRBJ1-6, with 9 positions matching TRBD1. Looked up from germline, CDR1 is MNHNY and CDR2 is SVGAGI (reference sequence). This CDR3 comprises 15 residues. After removal of 6 bases from V and 7 bases from J, the junction contained 7 bases not matched to a gene. The CDR3 loop reads CASSQGQGMNSPLHF. In DNA, the CDR3 is TGTGCCAGCAGCCAAGGACAGGGGATGAATTCACCCCTCCACTTT.

The chain combines TRBV11-2 with TRBJ1-1; TRBD1 aligns across 9 bases. The CDR3 length is 15 residues. Unmatched junction bases numbered 8, after V lost 8 bases and J lost 1 base. The germline CDR1 and CDR2 sequences are SGHAT and FQNNGV. DNA of the CDR3: TGTGCCAGCGGGGAGGACAGGGGAAGGAACACTGAAGCTTTCTTT. It yields the protein CASGEDRGRNTEAFF.

The DNA for the CDR3 is TGTGCCAGCAGCCCTGGACAGTTTAACTATGGCTACACCTTC. It yields the protein CASSPGQFNYGYTF. The V and J genes are TRBV5-6 and TRBJ1-2, with D perhaps matching TRBD1 (6 bases). The germline V gene encodes CDR1 SGHDT and CDR2 YYEEEE. The CDR3 contains 14 residues. Trimming took 4 bases from V and 1 from J, leaving 11 bases between them.

The V and J genes are TRBV7-8 and TRBJ2-1; the D is unclear. Trimming shortened V by 2 bases and J by 0 bases, and 17 bases separated the two germline ends. This CDR3 has 18 residues. Germline CDR1 and CDR2: SGHVS and FQNEAQ. CDR3 bases: TGTGCCAGCAGCTTATTTTCTCGCGTTGTAGTCTCCTACAATGAGCAGTTCTTC. It encodes CASSLFSRVVVSYNEQFF.

The V call is TRBV6-5, the J call TRBJ2-3; TRBD1 is a possible D gene (5 bases). This CDR3 comprises 14 residues. V lost 5 bases to trimming and J lost 1 base, with 10 bases between them. Germline values: CDR1 MNHEY, CDR2 SVGAGI. CDR3 sequence (DNA): TGTGCCAGCAGTAGGGCCAGGGGCACAGATACGCAGTATTTT. Its protein is CASSRARGTDTQYF.

The chain employs TRBV6-6 and TRBJ1-2; D remains ambiguous. The CDR3 is 11 residues long. Germline loops: CDR1 MNHNY, CDR2 SVGAGI (reference sequence). Trimming stripped 5 bases from V and 5 bases from J, with 6 bases between. CDR3 region: CASSPGYGYTF. As DNA, the CDR3 is TGTGCCAGCAGTCCGGGGTATGGCTACACCTTC.

In regard to this clone: The junction differs from germline at one of its ends, possibly a read error. The chain employs TRBV7-7 and TRBJ2-5, with TRBD2 matching over 11 bases. Germline values: CDR1 SSHAT, CDR2 FNYEAQ (reference sequence). This CDR3 has 16 amino acids. The CDR3 sequence: CASSLGVAGGLETQYF. The CDR3 nucleotides read TGTGCTAGCAGCTTAGGGGTAGCGGGGGGGCTCGAGACCCAGTACTTC.

This clone was detected a few times. The chain combines TRBV9 with TRBJ2-3; 7 positions match TRBD2. The CDR3 runs 16 residues. The V gene's germline CDR1 is SGDLS and CDR2 YYNGEE. J was trimmed by 1 base and V by 0 bases; bases with no gene match: 5. CDR3 in DNA: TGTGCCAGCAGCGTAGGGCGGGGAGGGGGCACAGATACGCAGTATTTT. This sequence encodes CASSVGRGGGTDTQYF.

This chain links TRBV29-1 with TRBJ2-5; perhaps TRBD1 as D (5 bases). The ends were cut back, 3 bases at V and 1 base at J, with 9 bases in the middle. The CDR3 has 13 residues. Germline V gene sequence: CDR1 SQVTM, CDR2 ANQGSEA. The DNA for the CDR3 is TGCAGCGTTGATCAGGGATCCCAAGAGACCCAGTACTTC. Translation: CSVDQGSQETQYF.

This chain uses TRBV6-5 with TRBJ1-2; the D is unclear. Germline values: CDR1 MNHEY, CDR2 SVGAGI. There are 15 residues in the CDR3. Trimming left V 0 bases short and J 6 bases short, with 14 bases between. CDR3 loop: CASSYSTGLDNGYTF. CDR3 bases: TGTGCCAGCAGTTACTCGACTGGACTCGACAATGGCTACACCTTC.

A note on this clone: The DNA is omitted, as the CDR3 cannot be located on it reliably, and the CDR3 follows TCRdb's listing. The V gene is TRBV15, the J gene TRBJ2-2; TRBD2, the D gene given by the table, was not confirmed from the DNA. With termini counted, the CDR3 has 14 amino acids. Germline V gene sequence: CDR1 LNHNV, CDR2 YYDKDF (reference sequence). This CDR3 reads CATSRDFGAGELFF.

This clone came up a few times. This chain uses TRBV11-2 with TRBJ1-3, with D perhaps matching TRBD1 (6 bases). V was pared by 2 bases and J by 7 bases, with 12 bases between. Germline V lookup: CDR1 SGHAT, CDR2 FQNNGV. The CDR3 consists of 14 residues. CDR3 region: CASSLSGTKNTIYF. The CDR3 region has the DNA TGTGCCAGCAGCTTATCCGGGACAAAGAACACCATATATTTT.

This clone was counted a single time. The chain employs TRBV6-5 and TRBJ1-6; D gene uncertain. This CDR3 spans 12 amino acids. V was clipped by 5 bases and J by 7 bases, with 6 bases between them. Germline V gene sequence: CDR1 MNHEY, CDR2 SVGAGI. This CDR3 is CASSTQNSPLHF. Written as DNA, the CDR3 is TGTGCCAGCAGTACTCAAAATTCACCCCTCCACTTT.

This chain uses TRBV2 with TRBJ2-1; 8 bases line up with TRBD2. The germline V gene encodes CDR1 SNHLY and CDR2 FYNNEI. J gave up 9 bases and V 6 bases, and 7 bases lay outside the gene matches. The CDR3 length is 13 residues. This CDR3 is CASRPRGGGEQFF. The CDR3 coding sequence is TGTGCCAGCAGGCCCCGGGGGGGCGGTGAGCAGTTCTTC.

The V call is TRBV18, the J call TRBJ1-6; D is unresolved. CDR3 length: 15 residues. Trimming pared 2 bases from V and 7 bases from J, leaving 12 bases between. From germline, CDR1 is KGHSH and CDR2 LQKENI. Here the CDR3 reads CASSPAPPGNSPLHF. The CDR3 bases are TGTGCCAGCTCACCAGCCCCCCCCGGGAATTCACCCCTCCACTTT.

This chain uses TRBV28 with TRBJ2-5; tentatively, D is TRBD1 (6 bases). The CDR3 has 13 residues. The germline CDR1 and CDR2 sequences are MDHEN and SYDVKM. Trimming left V 6 bases short and J 1 base short, with 9 bases between. The DNA of the CDR3 is TGTGCCAGCAGCGAAGGGGGCCAAGAGACCCAGTACTTC. This codes for CASSEGGQETQYF.

The chain has TRBV6-5 and TRBJ1-6; D call uncertain. The germline V gene has CDR1 MNHEY and CDR2 SVGAGI. This CDR3 comprises 14 residues. V lost 0 bases and J 7 bases, leaving 7 bases between the germline ends. CDR3 coding DNA: TGTGCCAGCAGTTACTCCGGCAGGAATTCACCCCTCCACTTT. Amino acid sequence: CASSYSGRNSPLHF.

The J gene is TRBJ1-5, the V gene TRBV30, with unresolved D. The CDR3 covers 13 residues. The germline V and J ends were trimmed by 0 bases and 6 bases, with 9 bases remaining between them. From germline, CDR1 is GTSNPN and CDR2 SVGIG (reference sequence). CDR3 sequence: CAWSVEGGQPQHF. DNA of the CDR3: TGTGCCTGGAGTGTGGAGGGCGGTCAGCCCCAGCATTTT.

The gene calls are TRBV2 and TRBJ2-1; 7 positions match TRBD2. This CDR3 is built from 13 residues. V lost 7 bases to trimming and J lost 4 bases; unmatched junction nucleotides: 4. Germline values: CDR1 SNHLY, CDR2 FYNNEI. DNA of the CDR3: TGTGCCAGCAAGGCGGGGGAATACAATGAGCAGTTCTTC. Translation gives CASKAGEYNEQFF.

CDR3 in amino acids: CASSFYSGVKGNEQFF. The CDR3 DNA reads TGTGCCAGCAGCTTTTATTCGGGAGTGAAGGGGAATGAGCAGTTCTTC. The V and J genes are TRBV7-9 and TRBJ2-1; possibly TRBD2 for D (6 bases). CDR1 SEHNR and CDR2 FQNEAQ come from the germline V gene (reference sequence). The V end was cut by 3 bases, the J end by 7 bases, with 19 bases between. This CDR3 contains 16 residues.

Points on this clone: This may arise from a read error, as a much more abundant clone is one base away. Without the conserved terminal phenylalanine or tryptophan, this CDR3 likely stems from a read error. V is TRBV5-1 and J is TRBJ1-4; 8 nucleotides align to TRBD1. CDR1 is SGHRS, CDR2 YFSETQ, per germline. This CDR3 contains 17 residues. V shed 2 bases, J shed 3 bases, and the junction held 9 bases outside the gene matches. The CDR3: CASSFGAGGWSNEKLFV. DNA of the CDR3: TGCGCCAGCAGCTTCGGCGCAGGGGGCTGGTCTAATGAAAAACTGTTTGTT.

This chain uses TRBV7-2 with TRBJ1-5; TRBD1 matches at 9 bases. Germline assignment: CDR1 SGHTA and CDR2 FQGNSA. This CDR3 contains 16 residues. V gave up 5 bases and J gave up 5 bases; unmatched junction bases: 10. The CDR3 loop reads CASSPRTGALDQPQHF. CDR3 in DNA: TGTGCCAGCAGCCCCCGGACAGGGGCCTTGGATCAGCCCCAGCATTTT. The full variable domain, with the rest looked up from reference TRBV7-2 and TRBJ1-5, is GAGVSQSPSNKVTEKGKDVELRCDPISGHTALYWYRQSLGQGLEFLIYFQGNSAPDKSGLPSDRFSAERTGGSVSTLTIQRTQQEDSAVYLCASSPRTGALDQPQHFGDGTRLSIL.

J is TRBJ1-6 and V is TRBV4-1; D might be TRBD1 (6 bases). The CDR3 loop spans 16 amino acids. Between the trimmed V and J ends, which lost 0 bases and 7 bases, there was a span of 13 bases. Germline V gene data show CDR1 as MGHRA and CDR2 as YSYEKL. The CDR3 DNA reads TGCGCCAGCAGCCAAGAAGGACAGCTGTTAAATTCACCCCTCCACTTT. Encoded protein: CASSQEGQLLNSPLHF.

The J gene is TRBJ2-2, the V gene TRBV4-2; TRBD2 matches at 13 bases. The CDR3 spans 17 residues. Germline values: CDR1 LGHNA, CDR2 YNFKEQ. Trimming removed 4 bases from V and 5 bases from J; junction bases left unmatched: 7. Here the CDR3 reads CASSRGLAGDLTGELFF. Here the CDR3 DNA reads TGTGCCAGCAGCCGAGGACTAGCGGGAGATCTAACCGGGGAGCTGTTTTTT.

This sequence joins TRBV25-1 and TRBJ1-2, with D possibly being TRBD1 (5 bases). CDR1 is MGHDK and CDR2 is SYGVNS in the germline V gene. The CDR3 consists of 14 residues. V lost 7 bases and J 4 bases, leaving 16 bases between the germline ends. DNA for the CDR3: TGTGCCAGCACCAAGGCCGGGACTTCCTATGGCTACACCTTC. This codes for CASTKAGTSYGYTF.

A single count supports this clone. The chain has TRBV7-9 and TRBJ1-6; 10 nucleotides agree with TRBD1. Losses at the gene ends were 4 bases for V and 10 bases for J; bases not matched to a gene: 10. The CDR3 extends over 16 amino acids. Looked up from germline, CDR1 is SEHNR and CDR2 is FQNEAQ (reference sequence). The CDR3 is CASSSEARDRGSPLHF. For the CDR3, the DNA is TGTGCCAGCAGCTCAGAAGCCCGGGACAGGGGCTCACCCCTCCACTTT.

Regarding this clone: Mismatch with germline at one junction end may stem from a read error. The chain has TRBV7-7 and TRBJ2-7; 8 positions agree with TRBD2. CDR1 is SSHAT and CDR2 is FNYEAQ in the germline V gene (reference sequence). The CDR3 is made up of 15 amino acids. The CDR3 loop is CASSLLPGGAYEQYF. DNA for the CDR3: TGTGCTAGCAGCCTTCTCCCGGGGGGGGCCTACGAGCAGTACTTC.